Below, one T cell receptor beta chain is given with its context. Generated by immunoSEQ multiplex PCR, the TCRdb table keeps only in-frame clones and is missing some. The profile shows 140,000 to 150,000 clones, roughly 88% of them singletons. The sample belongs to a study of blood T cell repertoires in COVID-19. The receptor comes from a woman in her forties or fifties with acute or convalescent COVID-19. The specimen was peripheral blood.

The CDR3 here is CASSVGAGTEQFF. CDR3 sequence (DNA): TGTGCCAGCAGCGTAGGGGCAGGCACTGAGCAGTTCTTC. The chain is built from TRBV9 and TRBJ2-1; D is unresolved. V shed 0 bases and J shed 9 bases, with 10 bases lying between them. CDR3 length equals 13 residues. In germline, CDR1 is SGDLS, CDR2 YYNGEE. The full variable domain, in which reference TRBV9 and TRBJ2-1 provide the parts outside the CDR3, is DSGVTQTPKHLITATGQRVTLRCSPRSGDLSVYWYQQSLDQGLQFLIQYYNGEERAKGNILERFSAQQFPDLHSELNLSSLELGDSALYFCASSVGAGTEQFFGPGTRLTVL.